This TCR beta chain came from a study of regulatory T cells in long-lasting Graves disease. Time point noted: newly diagnosed GD, antithyroid drugs for less than 3 months. PBMCs provided the RNA from which the TCR library was made. This clonotype was detected only a few times. The germline V and J ends were trimmed by 8 bases and 5 bases, with 12 bases remaining between them. The germline V gene encodes CDR1 MNHEY and CDR2 SVGEGT. This CDR3 comprises 12 residues. Library construction for TCR beta used iRepertoire HTBI primers and Arm-PCR of CDR3 regions. One entry per CDR3 protein, called by TCRdb with MiXCR from the multiplex PCR reads. The sample comprises 510,000 or so distinct CDR3 sequences, around 13% of which are singletons, and almost 9% rests with the top ten. These records were also assigned to another study, of T cells in Graves' hyperthyroidism and ophthalmopathy. That investigation notes: The hyperthyroidism was newly diagnosed and had lasted under 2 months; the patients were aged 18 to 65. The HTBI primer set served for first-round RT-PCR of the TCR CDR3. The model's output predicted ophthalmopathy at a median of roughly 6.9 months prior to onset.

The source was peripheral blood mononuclear cells (PBMCs), collected at new diagnosis, from a patient treated with antithyroid drugs. This sequence was found in a woman aged 30 to 39 with Graves disease. J is TRBJ2-5 and V is TRBV6-2 or TRBV6-3; D is perhaps TRBD2 (6 bases). The CDR3 DNA is TGTGCCAGCTCCACTAGCAGCGAGACCCAGTACTTC. As protein: CASSTSSETQYF.